The clone carrying this T cell receptor beta chain was counted a single time. This sample includes further DNA sequences coding for the same CDR3. Only Caucasian adults living in Nashville, Tennessee served as donors. This record comes from a study of shared clonotypes between healthy human individuals. V lost 2 bases to trimming and J lost 0 bases, with 6 bases between them. The V gene's germline CDR1 is SGHRS and CDR2 YFSETQ. The CDR3 is made up of 14 amino acids. Genomic DNA from each subset was divided evenly over several immunoSEQ plates. Sorted-subset replicate PCR reactions were performed with about 200 ng DNA, corresponding to tens of thousands of T cell genomes. Libraries were prepared by immunoSEQ multiplex PCR; TCRdb keeps only in-frame clonotypes and omits some of them. This table holds about 2.4 million clones, over 85% found once.

Sequencing was performed on naive CD4+ T cells sorted from blood. The subset: CD45RA+ positively selected. The gene calls are TRBV5-1 and TRBJ2-1; D unclear. This TCR was recovered from a man in his late teens or twenties in good health. The CDR3 DNA is TGCGCCAGCAGCTTACCCAGCTCCTACAATGAGCAGTTCTTC. Amino acids: CASSLPSSYNEQFF.